This is a list of T cell receptor beta chains from one sample in a study of T-cell memory formation after mild COVID-19. TCRdb redid the calling of the 5' RACE reads with MiXCR, one entry per CDR3 protein. The table includes some 200,000 distinct CDR3 sequences, 20% to 25% detected once. Sequencing was carried out using PBMCs or a T cell subset sorted from them (not recorded which). These TCRs come from an adult woman who had mild COVID-19 (a few samples of this study predate the infection). Cell type and time point are not known. Each CDR3 is given with its conserved first and last residue. Each record gives: J gene, clone size, V gene, D gene, CDR3 protein, CDR3 DNA. D genes are given only for firm matches. Not all rows give a size; the values are once, few, many and, for expanded clones, a class.

TRBJ2-7	NA	TRBV4-1	NA	CASSQAVGAYEQYF	TGCGCCAGCAGCCAAGCGGTAGGGGCCTACGAGCAGTACTTC
TRBJ2-7	few	TRBV19	NA	CASSMSGGDYYEQYF	TGTGCCAGTAGTATGTCTGGGGGCGATTACTACGAGCAGTACTTC
TRBJ2-7	few	TRBV30	NA	CALRRIGYEQYF	TGTGCCTTAAGACGAATCGGCTACGAGCAGTACTTC
TRBJ1-2	NA	TRBV9	NA	CASSVVGGYDGYTF	TGTGCCAGCAGCGTAGTCGGAGGATATGATGGCTACACCTTC
TRBJ2-1	NA	TRBV28	TRBD2	CASRSRLAGIHNEQFF	TGTGCCAGCAGATCCCGACTAGCGGGGATTCACAATGAGCAGTTCTTC
TRBJ1-1	NA	TRBV9	NA	CASSQLGTEAFF	TGTGCCAGCTCCCAGTTGGGGACTGAAGCTTTCTTT
TRBJ2-1	few	TRBV12-3/TRBV12-4	NA	CASSHSGGVTAKHNEQFF	TGTGCCAGCAGTCATTCTGGGGGCGTAACCGCGAAACACAATGAGCAGTTCTTC
TRBJ1-4	few	TRBV7-8	NA	CASSFSEKLFF	TGTGCCAGCAGCTTTAGCGAAAAACTGTTTTTT
TRBJ1-1	NA	TRBV5-1	NA	CATKQGTEAFF	TGCGCCACAAAGCAAGGTACTGAAGCTTTCTTT
TRBJ2-1	NA	TRBV9	NA	CASSVEALVYNEQFF	TGTGCCAGCAGCGTAGAGGCTCTCGTGTACAATGAGCAGTTCTTC
TRBJ2-3	NA	TRBV12-3/TRBV12-4	NA	CASSLSESFTDTQYF	TGTGCCAGCAGTTTGAGCGAAAGTTTTACAGATACGCAGTATTTT
TRBJ1-6	few	TRBV12-3/TRBV12-4	TRBD1	CASSVGTGYSPLHF	TGTGCCAGCAGTGTCGGGACAGGGTACTCACCCCTCCACTTT
TRBJ2-1	few	TRBV6-2/TRBV6-3	TRBD2	CASSPPGLAGEGNEQFF	TGTGCCAGCAGTCCCCCGGGACTAGCGGGAGAGGGTAATGAGCAGTTCTTC
TRBJ2-2	NA	TRBV4-3	NA	CASSWGAANTGELFF	TGCGCCAGCAGCTGGGGGGCCGCGAACACCGGGGAGCTGTTTTTT
TRBJ2-7	NA	TRBV12-3/TRBV12-4	TRBD2	CASTLAGSYEQYF	TGTGCCAGCACTCTAGCGGGATCCTACGAGCAGTACTTC
TRBJ2-7	few	TRBV20-1	TRBD1	CSRRDSYEQYF	TGCAGTCGAAGGGACAGCTACGAGCAGTACTTC
TRBJ2-2	few	TRBV7-9	TRBD2	CASSPSGAFTGELFF	TGTGCCAGCAGCCCTAGCGGGGCCTTCACCGGGGAGCTGTTTTTT
TRBJ2-3	few	TRBV6-5	NA	CASEAVGTRRTDTQYF	TGTGCCAGCGAGGCAGTCGGGACCCGACGCACAGATACGCAGTATTTT
TRBJ1-1	medium-sized	TRBV7-8	TRBD1	CASSRGQGNTEAFF	TGTGCCAGCAGCCGAGGACAGGGGAACACTGAAGCTTTCTTT
TRBJ1-2	NA	TRBV6-5	NA	CASSHFPTQDPLAYGYTF	TGTGCCAGCAGTCACTTTCCAACCCAGGACCCCCTCGCCTATGGCTACACCTTC
TRBJ2-7	NA	TRBV6-6	TRBD1	CASAGQGYEQYF	TGTGCCAGCGCGGGACAGGGGTACGAGCAGTACTTC
TRBJ2-5	few	TRBV19	NA	CASSMAGWETQYF	TGTGCCAGTAGTATGGCAGGGTGGGAGACCCAGTACTTC
TRBJ2-7	NA	TRBV7-9	NA	CASSFHREQYF	TGTGCCAGCAGCTTCCACAGGGAGCAGTACTTC
TRBJ2-2	NA	TRBV6-5	NA	CASSYSGDFTGELFF	TGTGCCAGCAGTTACTCCGGCGACTTCACCGGGGAGCTGTTTTTT
TRBJ2-3	NA	TRBV11-3	TRBD2	CASSSRTSGNSDTQYF	TGTGCCAGCAGCTCCAGGACTAGCGGGAACTCAGATACGCAGTATTTT
TRBJ2-1	few	TRBV4-1	NA	CASSQGRGNEQFF	TGCGCCAGCAGCCAAGGAAGGGGCAATGAGCAGTTCTTC
TRBJ2-5	NA	TRBV5-1	TRBD2	CASSLEASGEEETQYF	TGCGCCAGCAGCTTGGAGGCTAGCGGGGAGGAGGAGACCCAGTACTTC
TRBJ2-2	few	TRBV29-1	NA	CSGRTPNTGELFF	TGCAGCGGGCGGACACCGAACACCGGGGAGCTGTTTTTT
TRBJ2-1	few	TRBV7-9	TRBD2	CASSILAGAFSEQFF	TGTGCCAGCAGCATACTAGCGGGAGCTTTTAGTGAGCAGTTCTTC
TRBJ2-5	few	TRBV2	TRBD2	CASSHPGLVTQETQYF	TGTGCCAGCAGTCACCCGGGACTAGTCACCCAAGAGACCCAGTACTTC
TRBJ2-7	NA	TRBV9	NA	CASSAFGTSYEQYF	TGTGCCAGCAGCGCTTTCGGCACCTCCTACGAGCAGTACTTC
TRBJ1-1	NA	TRBV15	NA	CATSRDWVRGTEAFF	TGTGCCACCAGCAGAGATTGGGTCAGGGGTACTGAAGCTTTCTTT
TRBJ2-2	many	TRBV27	NA	CASSLSPGANTGELFF	TGTGCCAGCAGTTTATCACCCGGGGCGAACACCGGGGAGCTGTTTTTT
TRBJ1-2	NA	TRBV12-3/TRBV12-4	NA	CASSSDVAGAYGVYGYTF	TGTGCCAGCAGTTCAGATGTGGCAGGGGCATACGGGGTCTATGGCTACACCTTC
TRBJ1-1	once	TRBV5-4	NA	CASSPVPGTSTEAFF	TGTGCCAGCAGCCCCGTACCAGGAACAAGCACTGAAGCTTTCTTT
TRBJ2-5	NA	TRBV5-6	NA	CASREGQLYQETQYF	TGTGCCAGCAGGGAGGGACAGCTGTACCAAGAGACCCAGTACTTC
TRBJ1-6	medium-sized	TRBV7-9	NA	CASSLVGGASPLHF	TGTGCCAGCAGCTTAGTTGGGGGGGCATCACCCCTCCACTTT
TRBJ1-5	NA	TRBV3-1	NA	CASSQGGSQPQHF	TGTGCCAGCAGCCAAGGGGGGAGTCAGCCCCAGCATTTT
TRBJ2-7	NA	TRBV20-1	NA	CSARGQGATLYEQYF	TGCAGTGCTAGAGGGCAAGGGGCTACTCTCTACGAGCAGTACTTC
TRBJ2-1	NA	TRBV4-3	TRBD2	CASSQDGSSGAYNEQFF	TGCGCCAGCAGCCAAGACGGGTCTAGCGGGGCCTACAATGAGCAGTTCTTC
TRBJ2-5	NA	TRBV4-1	NA	CASSQDAIQETQYF	TGCGCCAGCAGCCAAGATGCTATACAAGAGACCCAGTACTTC
TRBJ1-2	NA	TRBV4-2	NA	CASSPAGLEDGYTF	TGTGCCAGCAGCCCGGCAGGGTTGGAAGATGGCTACACCTTC
TRBJ1-2	few	TRBV29-1	NA	CSVQGNGYTF	TGCAGCGTACAGGGTAATGGCTACACCTTC
TRBJ2-5	NA	TRBV9	TRBD2	CASSPFGGGLMETQYF	TGTGCCAGCAGCCCCTTCGGGGGGGGACTAATGGAGACCCAGTACTTC
TRBJ2-1	NA	TRBV5-5	TRBD1	CASRVGQDYNEQFF	TGTGCCAGCAGAGTGGGACAGGATTACAATGAGCAGTTCTTC
TRBJ2-7	few	TRBV9	TRBD1	CASSAGTGFYEQYF	TGTGCCAGCAGCGCGGGGACAGGGTTCTACGAGCAGTACTTC
TRBJ2-6	NA	TRBV2	NA	CASSEAVDRYDSGANVLTF	TGTGCCAGCAGTGAAGCGGTGGACAGATATGACTCTGGGGCCAACGTCCTGACTTTC